This T cell receptor beta chain originates from a study of cytomegalovirus exposure and HLA in healthy donors. This CDR3 has 13 amino acids. CDR1 MNHEY and CDR2 SVGAGI come from the germline V gene. V shed 6 bases and J shed 4 bases, with 12 bases lying between them. 13 Jbeta primers and 60 Vbeta primers were used for the PCR. The repertoire was sequenced with immunoSEQ multiplex PCR; TCRdb's copy has only in-frame clones and lacks some. The table lists some 150,000 clones, about 80% of them singletons. As regards this clone: Its antigen remains unidentified.

Broader study findings: Despite most TCR sequences being rare, some public TCRs occurred in many donors. Versus the approximately 720-donor mean, an Asian-associated ancestry cluster reportedly showed fewer N-insertions in a later analysis. In presence/absence analyses, roughly uniform sequencing depth across donors was assumed.

J is TRBJ2-5 and V is TRBV6-5; a possible D gene is TRBD2 (6 bases). Sequencing used PBMCs. The receptor's source is a middle-aged woman in good health and CMV-seronegative. CDR3 residues: CASSSGSPETQYF. CDR3 DNA sequence: TGTGCCAGCAGCAGCGGGTCCCCAGAGACCCAGTACTTC.